This TCR beta chain is drawn from a study of early T cells in non-severe SARS-CoV-2 infection. The overall study: Chains were unpaired, as sequencing was done on bulk RNA from unsorted whole blood. Study-wide results and caveats: Clonotype matching in VDJdb favored anti-spike CD8 responses and did not capture private and CD4 specificities.

The V and J ends lost 0 bases and 4 bases respectively, with 7 bases between them. CDR1 is SGHTA, CDR2 FQGNSA, per germline. The CDR3 spans 13 residues. Attached unique molecular identifiers marked individual cDNA molecules. One entry per CDR3 protein results from TCRdb running MiXCR on the 5' RACE reads. The data show 30,000 to 45,000 distinct CDR3 sequences, 5% to 6% seen once. With respect to this clonotype: Its antigen remains unknown.

The chain recombines TRBV7-2 with TRBJ2-7; D call uncertain. The sequenced material came from whole blood. The TCR sequence derives from an adult who was a healthcare worker with PCR-confirmed SARS-CoV-2 infection or an uninfected control (not recorded which). CDR3 residues: CASSLAAGYEQYF. In DNA form, the CDR3 reads TGTGCCAGCAGCTTAGCCGCCGGGTACGAGCAGTACTTC.